This T cell receptor (beta chain) came from a study of CD8+ T cells in alopecia areata. Study-wide results and caveats: Unlike in mice, where it was clearer, TCR sharing across patients was less clear, possibly HLA-related.

Collected material from alopecia areata patients comprised lesional scalp punch biopsies and peripheral blood. This clone was observed once. Its specificity is not known. Extracted from the samples, RNA was reverse transcribed into cDNA to serve as the sequencing template. The repertoire was sequenced with immunoSEQ multiplex PCR; TCRdb's copy has only in-frame clones and lacks some. The sample holds roughly 200,000 clones; around 63% are singletons and the top ten take 1.5% to 2%. This CDR3 is built from 14 residues. With V trimmed by 6 bases and J by 3 bases, 4 bases remained unmatched. CDR1 is ENHRY and CDR2 is SYGVKD in the germline V gene.

The source material was CD4+ T cells sorted from blood, sampled at week 0. The gene calls are TRBV10-3 and TRBJ1-5; 8 bases fit TRBD1. The receptor comes from a human donor with alopecia areata. The DNA for the CDR3 is TGTGCCATCAGGGGGACAGGCAACAATCAGCCCCAGCATTTT. Its translation is CAIRGTGNNQPQHF.